These T cell receptor beta chains were read from a single sample in a study of shared clonotypes between healthy human individuals. TCRdb keeps only in-frame clones here, not all; method: immunoSEQ multiplex PCR. Here the sample spans hundreds of thousands of clones, 90% to 97% being singletons. The sequencing input was naive CD4+ T cells sorted from blood. Source of these receptors: a woman younger than 45 in good health. The CDR3 runs from the conserved cysteine through the conserved F or W. D genes are given only for firm matches.

v_call	d_call	j_call	cdr3_aa
TRBV19	NA	TRBJ2-7	CASSLDTGYEQYF
TRBV28	NA	TRBJ1-1	CASSRQDMNTEAFF
TRBV29-1	NA	TRBJ2-2	CSVKKDGRGTGELFF
TRBV5-1	NA	TRBJ1-3	CASRPGAPPGNTIYF
TRBV10-2	TRBD2	TRBJ2-7	CASTTSASSYEQYF
TRBV6-6	TRBD2	TRBJ2-1	CASSPGLAGSSEQFF
TRBV15	TRBD2	TRBJ2-7	CATSRAGTSGRAGSYEQYF
TRBV6-5	TRBD2	TRBJ2-3	CASRSTSGSADTQYF
TRBV29-1	TRBD2	TRBJ2-2	CSVEGGLVTTGELFF
TRBV7-8	NA	TRBJ1-5	CASSPEGVRSNQPQHF
TRBV11-3	NA	TRBJ2-7	CASSFSADPTYEQYF
TRBV11-2	TRBD2	NA	CASTKTSGSYEQYF
TRBV5-5	TRBD2	TRBJ2-5	CASSYGLAQETQYF
TRBV28	TRBD1	TRBJ2-7	CASSSGWTGSWEQYF
TRBV13	NA	TRBJ2-6	CASSLVGDRLHSGANVLTF
TRBV7-9	NA	TRBJ2-7	CASSPRGGFNYEQYF
TRBV5-1	TRBD2	TRBJ2-1	CASSLTSGNNEQFF
TRBV7-9	NA	TRBJ2-7	CATERNQVPEQYF
TRBV15	TRBD1	TRBJ1-1	CATSRGGQGYPLDTEAFF
TRBV6-5	TRBD1	TRBJ2-3	CASSYDRADTQYF
TRBV7-8	TRBD1	TRBJ1-1	CASSSDRDTEAFF
TRBV5-4	NA	TRBJ2-1	CASSFPLGSYNEQFF
TRBV6-5	NA	TRBJ1-1	CASSSHGSMNTEAFF
TRBV28	NA	TRBJ1-2	CASIDATGQTYGYTF
TRBV29-1	NA	TRBJ1-1	CSVHRGIMNTEAFF
TRBV28	NA	TRBJ2-1	CASSLGWLYNEQFF
TRBV11-2	TRBD2	TRBJ2-3	CASSRKAGGLRDTQYF
TRBV4-1	TRBD1	TRBJ2-1	CASSQIGTGVNEQFF
TRBV27	NA	TRBJ2-7	CATRAGTGYEQYF
TRBV6-1	NA	TRBJ2-7	CASSDPPYEQYF
TRBV28	TRBD2	TRBJ2-1	CAIQTWTRRYNEQFF
TRBV28	NA	TRBJ2-7	CASSFSLLARTYEQYF
TRBV5-1	TRBD2	TRBJ2-5	CASREGLAQETQYF
TRBV6-1	NA	TRBJ2-7	CASRDTRYEQYF
TRBV28	TRBD1	TRBJ2-2	CASSPRAWDRTTGELFF
TRBV11-2	TRBD2	TRBJ2-7	CASSQRVLAGVPTHYEQYF
TRBV29-1	NA	TRBJ2-5	CSVEAAQETQYF
TRBV10-1	NA	TRBJ2-7	CASSEYRRAPEQYF
TRBV23-1	TRBD2	TRBJ2-4	CASSRLAGGAKNIQYF
TRBV28	TRBD2	TRBJ2-3	CASSLWGPMAGVRGDTQYF
TRBV28	TRBD2	TRBJ2-3	CASSSRASGGGTDTQYF
TRBV28	TRBD1	TRBJ1-5	CASNSYRDRGPSNQPQHF
TRBV2	TRBD2	TRBJ2-7	CASSEAPSLAGDYEQYF
TRBV9	NA	TRBJ2-1	CASSRRQSSYNEQFF
TRBV11-1	NA	TRBJ1-2	CASSPLDSSGYTF
TRBV28	NA	TRBJ1-5	CASSPSGGGANQPQHF
TRBV18	NA	TRBJ2-7	CASSPREGLYSYEQYF
TRBV5-1	NA	TRBJ1-3	CASSLLASGNTIYF
TRBV5-5	NA	TRBJ1-5	CASSGRLGSNQPQHF
TRBV5-1	NA	TRBJ2-7	CASHDNEYEQYF
TRBV11-2	NA	TRBJ2-5	CASSFPSGTQYF
TRBV5-5	NA	TRBJ2-3	CASSNTDTQYF
TRBV11-2	NA	TRBJ1-4	CASSFEANEKLFF
TRBV7-8	TRBD1	TRBJ1-5	CASSLGRDRARQPQHF
TRBV7-2	TRBD2	TRBJ2-7	CASSNVAGVTEQYF
TRBV18	TRBD1	TRBJ2-6	CASSPGQGAAGANVLTF
TRBV2	TRBD1	TRBJ1-1	CASSLTGATEAFF
TRBV7-8	NA	TRBJ1-1	CASSSDARFSEAFF